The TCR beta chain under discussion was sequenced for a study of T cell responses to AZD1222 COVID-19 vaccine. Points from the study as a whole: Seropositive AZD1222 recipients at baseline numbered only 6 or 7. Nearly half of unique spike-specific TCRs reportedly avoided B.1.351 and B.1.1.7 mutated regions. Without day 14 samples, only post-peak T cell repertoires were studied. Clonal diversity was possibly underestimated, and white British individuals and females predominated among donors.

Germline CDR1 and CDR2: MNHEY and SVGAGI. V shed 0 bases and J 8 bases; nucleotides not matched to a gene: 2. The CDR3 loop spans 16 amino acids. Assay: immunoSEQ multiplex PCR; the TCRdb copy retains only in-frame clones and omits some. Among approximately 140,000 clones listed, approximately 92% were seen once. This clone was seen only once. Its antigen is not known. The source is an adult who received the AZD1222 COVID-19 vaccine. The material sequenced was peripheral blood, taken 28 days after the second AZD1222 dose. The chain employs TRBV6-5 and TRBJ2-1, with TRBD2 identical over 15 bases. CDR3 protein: CASSYSGLAGGDEQFF. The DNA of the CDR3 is TGTGCCAGCAGTTACTCGGGACTAGCGGGAGGAGATGAGCAGTTCTTC.